This entry features one TCR beta chain sequence. No cognate antigen has been identified for it. There are no base qualities to consult, and no much larger clone falls within one base. Library preparation employed the immunoSEQ multiplex PCR assay. Rearranged TCR beta chain sequences were amplified with the hsTCRB Kit following the manufacturer's protocol. Sequencing of TCRB libraries was carried out on an Illumina MiSeq. The authors processed their data as follows. Demultiplexing, trimming and gene mapping were performed with the kit vendor's proprietary platform. This immuneACCESS table, as held by TCRdb, lists in-frame sequences with V and J called but not all clones. Of the missing ones, under half trace to an unresolved V gene in checked studies; the others have no known cause. The V and J calls and clone size were taken over from that table, and D and trimming were inferred from the DNA. This sample holds over 35,000 clones; 84% were observed only once. The ten biggest clones cover 2.4% of the sample.

Counted from cysteine to phenylalanine, this CDR3 has 17 amino acids. Just the 51-base CDR3 DNA is kept, in frame starting at base 1. V is reduced by 1 base and J by 3 bases, leaving a spacing of 13 bases between them. Per the germline V gene, SGHVS is the CDR1 and FQNEAQ is the CDR2. In light of the paper, this sample's time point label describes: week 23, last vaccination. Each vaccine dose, consisting of 300 ug of a 20-mer mutant IDH1 peptide in Montanide, was administered subcutaneously with topical imiquimod. Donors had newly diagnosed WHO grade 3 or 4 IDH1-mutant astrocytomas with loss of nuclear ATRX. The samples were drawn from NOA16, a multicentre, single-arm, open-label phase I trial in Germany that tested a mutant IDH1 peptide vaccine in humans for the first time. Genomic DNA for TCRB sequencing was extracted from EDTA blood using the DNeasy Blood and Tissue Kit. The sample belongs to a study of a mutant IDH1 vaccine in newly diagnosed glioma (dated by TCRdb to the early 2020s). With respect to the entire study: Across visits V03 through V10, patients got a total of eight vaccinations, given in weeks 1, 3, 5, 7, 11, 15, 19 and 23. Vaccination was initiated 4-6 weeks after radiotherapy alone, or concurrently with temozolomide cycles in the chemotherapy-containing groups. Peripheral blood was drawn at six visits: V03 (baseline), V05, V07, V10, V12 and V13. Before enrollment, patients had received standard therapy of radiotherapy alone, temozolomide alone, or radiochemotherapy with temozolomide; most received the combination. Longitudinal TCRB deep sequencing was done for 25 to 30 treated patients, wherever samples were available for exploratory analyses. Of the roughly 34 treated patients, roughly 60% were male and about 40% were female, and the mean age was around 40 years.

General conclusions and limits of the study: Across multiple MHC alleles, vaccine-induced immune responses were seen in nearly 95% of patients. Changes in the top peripheral T cell clonotypes picked up by TCRB sequencing did not appear to be linked to pseudoprogression. PBMC samples for TCRB deep sequencing were selected based on availability. It was noted by the authors that analyses of patient blood samples could not be reproduced owing to sample limitations.

The TCR comes from a woman aged 18 to 35 with glioma. Some clones in this sample may be carry-over from other donors' samples. The rearrangement combines TRBV7-8 with TRBJ2-6; no D gene call is confident. The material was PBMCs, obtained from a glioma patient whose treatment included an IDH1 peptide vaccine. This receptor has the CDR3 CASSLVVSVGGANVLTF. The nucleotides are TGTGCCAGCAGCTTAGTTGTATCAGTCGGTGGGGCCAACGTCCTGACTTTC.